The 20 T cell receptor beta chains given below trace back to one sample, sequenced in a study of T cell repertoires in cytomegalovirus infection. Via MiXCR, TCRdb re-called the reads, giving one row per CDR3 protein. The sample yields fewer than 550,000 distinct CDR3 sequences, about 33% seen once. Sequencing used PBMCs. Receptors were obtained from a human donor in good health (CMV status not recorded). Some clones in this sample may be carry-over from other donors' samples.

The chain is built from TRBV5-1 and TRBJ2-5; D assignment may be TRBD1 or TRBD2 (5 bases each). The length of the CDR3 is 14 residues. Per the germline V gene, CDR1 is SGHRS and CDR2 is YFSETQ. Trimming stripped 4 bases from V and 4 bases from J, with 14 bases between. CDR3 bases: TGCGCCAGCAGCCCCGGGACCCTGGGAGAGACCCAGTACTTC. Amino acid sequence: CASSPGTLGETQYF.

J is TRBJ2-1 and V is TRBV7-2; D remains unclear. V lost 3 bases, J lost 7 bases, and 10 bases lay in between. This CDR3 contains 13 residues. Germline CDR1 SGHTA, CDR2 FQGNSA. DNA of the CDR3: TGTGCCAGCAGCTTCTTACGGTTAAATGAGCAGTTCTTC. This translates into CASSFLRLNEQFF.

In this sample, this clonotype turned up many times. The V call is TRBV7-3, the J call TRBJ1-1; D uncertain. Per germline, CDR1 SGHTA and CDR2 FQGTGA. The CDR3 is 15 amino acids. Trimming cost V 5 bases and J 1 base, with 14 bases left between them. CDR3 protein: CASSPHITPNTEAFF. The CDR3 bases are TGTGCCAGCAGCCCCCACATAACCCCGAACACTGAAGCTTTCTTT. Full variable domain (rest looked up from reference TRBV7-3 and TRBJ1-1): GAGVSQTPSNKVTEKGKYVELRCDPISGHTALYWYRQSLGQGPEFLIYFQGTGAADDSGLPNDRFFAVRPEGSVSTLKIQRTERGDSAVYLCASSPHITPNTEAFFGQGTRLTVV.

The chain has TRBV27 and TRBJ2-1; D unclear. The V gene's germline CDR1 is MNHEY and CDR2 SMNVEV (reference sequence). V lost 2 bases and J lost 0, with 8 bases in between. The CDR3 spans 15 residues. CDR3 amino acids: CASSLRRNSYNEQFF. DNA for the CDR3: TGTGCCAGCAGTTTACGACGGAACTCCTACAATGAGCAGTTCTTC.

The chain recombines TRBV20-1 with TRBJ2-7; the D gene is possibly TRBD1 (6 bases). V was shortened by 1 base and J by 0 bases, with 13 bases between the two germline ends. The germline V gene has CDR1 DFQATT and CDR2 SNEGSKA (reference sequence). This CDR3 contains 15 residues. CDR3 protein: CSARGPSGDSYEQYF. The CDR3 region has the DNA TGCAGTGCTAGAGGTCCCTCAGGGGACTCCTACGAGCAGTACTTC.

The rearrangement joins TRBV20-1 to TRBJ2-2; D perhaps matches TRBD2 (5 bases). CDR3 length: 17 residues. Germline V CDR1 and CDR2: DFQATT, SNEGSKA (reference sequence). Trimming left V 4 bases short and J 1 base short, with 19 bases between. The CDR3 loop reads CSAKRVIGPMNTGELFF. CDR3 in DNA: TGCAGTGCTAAGAGGGTTATCGGACCGATGAACACCGGGGAGCTGTTTTTT.

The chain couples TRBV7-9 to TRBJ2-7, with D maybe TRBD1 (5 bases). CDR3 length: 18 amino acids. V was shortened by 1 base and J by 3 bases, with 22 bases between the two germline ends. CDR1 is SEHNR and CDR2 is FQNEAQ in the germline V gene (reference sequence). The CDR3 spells CASSLVSSRDLRYYEQYF. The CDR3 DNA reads TGTGCCAGCAGCTTAGTCTCGTCCAGGGATTTGAGGTACTACGAGCAGTACTTC.

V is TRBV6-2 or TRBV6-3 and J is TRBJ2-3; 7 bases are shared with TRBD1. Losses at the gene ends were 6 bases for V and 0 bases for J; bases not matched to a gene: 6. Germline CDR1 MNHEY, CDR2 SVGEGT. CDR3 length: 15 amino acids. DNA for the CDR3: TGTGCCAGCAGAGATACAGGGGCAAGCACAGATACGCAGTATTTT. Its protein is CASRDTGASTDTQYF.

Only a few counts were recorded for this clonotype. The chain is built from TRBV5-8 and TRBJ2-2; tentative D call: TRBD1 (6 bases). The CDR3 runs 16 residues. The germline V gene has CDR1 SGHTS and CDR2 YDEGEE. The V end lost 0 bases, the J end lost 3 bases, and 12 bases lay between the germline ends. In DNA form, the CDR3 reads TGTGCCAGCAGCTTGGAGTCACAGGGTTACACCGGGGAGCTGTTTTTT. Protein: CASSLESQGYTGELFF.

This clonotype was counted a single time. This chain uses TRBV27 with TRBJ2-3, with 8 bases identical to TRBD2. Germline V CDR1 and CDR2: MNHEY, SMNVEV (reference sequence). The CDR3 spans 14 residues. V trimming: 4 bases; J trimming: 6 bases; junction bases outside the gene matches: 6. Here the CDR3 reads CASSWGGLADTQYF. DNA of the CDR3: TGTGCCAGCAGTTGGGGAGGACTAGCTGATACGCAGTATTTT.

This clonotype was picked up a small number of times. CDR3 coding DNA: TGTGCCAGCAGCTCGGACAGGGAAGATCAGCCCCAGCATTTT. Protein: CASSSDREDQPQHF. The rearrangement uses TRBV5-4 and TRBJ1-5; TRBD1 matches 8 bases. This CDR3 has 14 residues. The trim removed 3 bases at V and 5 bases at J, leaving 4 bases unmatched. Germline V CDR1 and CDR2: SGHNT, YYREEE (reference sequence).

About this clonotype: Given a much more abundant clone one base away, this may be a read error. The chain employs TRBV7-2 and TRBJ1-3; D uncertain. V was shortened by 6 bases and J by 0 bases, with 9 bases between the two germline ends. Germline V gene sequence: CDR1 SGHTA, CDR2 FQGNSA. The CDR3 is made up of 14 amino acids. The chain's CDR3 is CASRLLSSGNTIYF. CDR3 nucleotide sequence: TGTGCCAGCAGGTTGCTGAGCTCTGGAAACACCATATATTTT. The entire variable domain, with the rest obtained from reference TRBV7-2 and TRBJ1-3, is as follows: GAGVSQSPSNKVTEKGKDVELRCDPISGHTALYWYRQSLGQGLEFLIYFQGNSAPDKSGLPSDRFSAERTGGSVSTLTIQRTQQEDSAVYLCASRLLSSGNTIYFGEGSWLTVV.

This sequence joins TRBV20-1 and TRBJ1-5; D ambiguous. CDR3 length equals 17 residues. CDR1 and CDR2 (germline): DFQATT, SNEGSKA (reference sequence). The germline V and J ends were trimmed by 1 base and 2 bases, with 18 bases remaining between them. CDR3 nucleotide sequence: TGCAGTGCTAGAGGGGTTCCGACGGGGTTTCGCAATCAGCCCCAGCATTTT. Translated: CSARGVPTGFRNQPQHF.

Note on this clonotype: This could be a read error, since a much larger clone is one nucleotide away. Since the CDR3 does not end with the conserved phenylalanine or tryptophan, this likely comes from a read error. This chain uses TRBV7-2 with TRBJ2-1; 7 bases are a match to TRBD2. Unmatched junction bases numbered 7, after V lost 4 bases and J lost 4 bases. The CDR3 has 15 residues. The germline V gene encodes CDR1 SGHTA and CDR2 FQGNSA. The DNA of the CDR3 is TGTGCCAGCAGCTCCACCCCGGGGGGATACAATGAGCAGTTCTTA. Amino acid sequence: CASSSTPGGYNEQFL.

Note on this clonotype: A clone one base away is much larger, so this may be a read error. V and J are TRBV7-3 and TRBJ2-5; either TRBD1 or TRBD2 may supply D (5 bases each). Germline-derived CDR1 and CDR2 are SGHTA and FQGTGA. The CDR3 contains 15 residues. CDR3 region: CASSSGPGAGETQSF. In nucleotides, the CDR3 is TGTGCCAGCAGCTCAGGGCCTGGGGCCGGGGAGACCCAGTCCTTC. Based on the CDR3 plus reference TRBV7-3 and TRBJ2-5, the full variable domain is GAGVSQTPSNKVTEKGKYVELRCDPISGHTALYWYRQSLGQGPEFLIYFQGTGAADDSGLPNDRFFAVRPEGSVSTLKIQRTERGDSAVYLCASSSGPGAGETQSFGPGTRLLVL.

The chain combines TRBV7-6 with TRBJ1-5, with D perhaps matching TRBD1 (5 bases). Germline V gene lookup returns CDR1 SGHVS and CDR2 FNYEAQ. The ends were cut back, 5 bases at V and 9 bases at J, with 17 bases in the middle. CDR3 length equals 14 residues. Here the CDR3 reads CASSQAGSGGPQHF. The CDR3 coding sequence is TGTGCCAGCAGCCAAGCAGGGAGCGGCGGGCCCCAGCATTTT.

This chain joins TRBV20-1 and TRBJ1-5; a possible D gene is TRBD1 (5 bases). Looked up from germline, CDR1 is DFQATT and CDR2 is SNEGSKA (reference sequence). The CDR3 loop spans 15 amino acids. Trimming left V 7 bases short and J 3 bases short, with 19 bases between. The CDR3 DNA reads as TGCAGTGTGGCGATGGGACGGAGAGACAATCAGCCCCAGCATTTT. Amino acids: CSVAMGRRDNQPQHF.

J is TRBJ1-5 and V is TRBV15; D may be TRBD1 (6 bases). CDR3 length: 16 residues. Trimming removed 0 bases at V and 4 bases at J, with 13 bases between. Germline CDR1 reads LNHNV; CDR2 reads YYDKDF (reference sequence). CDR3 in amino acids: CATSRERPGQNQPQHF. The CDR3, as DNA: TGTGCCACCAGCAGAGAACGCCCCGGACAGAATCAGCCCCAGCATTTT. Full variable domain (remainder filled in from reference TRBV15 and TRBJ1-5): DAMVIQNPRYQVTQFGKPVTLSCSQTLNHNVMYWYQQKSSQAPKLLFHYYDKDFNNEADTPDNFQSRRPNTSFCFLDIRSPGLGDTAMYLCATSRERPGQNQPQHFGDGTRLSIL.

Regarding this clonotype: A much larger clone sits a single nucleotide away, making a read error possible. The CDR3 sequence: CDSTPGRHQTDTQYF. DNA for the CDR3: TGTGACAGCACCCCCGGGAGACACCAAACAGATACGCAGTATTTT. This chain connects TRBV6-6 to TRBJ2-3; a weak D match, TRBD2 (6 bases). The germline V gene has CDR1 MNHNY and CDR2 SVGAGI (reference sequence). The CDR3 runs 15 residues.

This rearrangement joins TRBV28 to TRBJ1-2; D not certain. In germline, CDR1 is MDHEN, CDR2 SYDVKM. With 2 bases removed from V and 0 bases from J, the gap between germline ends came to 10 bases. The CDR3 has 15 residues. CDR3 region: CASSLDQRANYGYTF. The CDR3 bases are TGTGCCAGCAGTTTAGATCAAAGAGCTAACTATGGCTACACCTTC.